These 3 T cell receptor beta chains were sequenced from one sample in a study of cytomegalovirus exposure and HLA in healthy donors. The primer mix had 60 Vbeta and 13 Jbeta primers. Assay used: immunoSEQ multiplex PCR; TCRdb lists only in-frame clones, some missing. The data hold fewer than 250,000 clones, with 87% observed a single time. Source material: PBMCs. These receptors originate from a man between 25 and 39 years old in good health and CMV-seronegative.

The gene calls are TRBV25-1 and TRBJ1-4, with D unclear. Germline values: CDR1 MGHDK, CDR2 SYGVNS. The length of the CDR3 is 13 residues. The V gene lost 3 bases and the J gene lost 8 bases, with 10 bases spanning the gap. This CDR3 is CASSDPGREKLFF. CDR3 nucleotides: TGTGCCAGCAGTGACCCCGGGAGGGAAAAACTGTTTTTT. Combining the CDR3 with reference TRBV25-1 and TRBJ1-4 gives the whole variable domain EADIYQTPRYLVIGTGKKITLECSQTMGHDKMYWYQQDPGMELHLIHYSYGVNSTEKGDLSSESTVSRIRTEHFPLTLESARPSHTSQYLCASSDPGREKLFFGSGTQLSVL.

V gene TRBV6-4 combines with J gene TRBJ2-2; tentative D call: TRBD1 (5 bases). The CDR3 spans 15 residues. Deletions cut 11 bases from V and 0 bases from J, with 16 bases between. Germline V gene data show CDR1 as MRHNA and CDR2 as SNTAGT. The CDR3 sequence is CASQGRQPNTGELFF. For the CDR3, the DNA is TGTGCCTCCCAGGGAAGGCAGCCGAACACCGGGGAGCTGTTTTTT.

The CDR3 nucleotides read TGTGCCACCAGCAGAGATAGGAGGGCGGATCCCTACGAGCAGTACTTC. Its protein is CATSRDRRADPYEQYF. V and J are TRBV15 and TRBJ2-5; the D gene is possibly TRBD2 (6 bases). The J call may be mistaken, given a closer DNA end match to TRBJ2-7. Germline V lookup: CDR1 LNHNV, CDR2 YYDKDF (reference sequence). The CDR3 has 16 amino acids.